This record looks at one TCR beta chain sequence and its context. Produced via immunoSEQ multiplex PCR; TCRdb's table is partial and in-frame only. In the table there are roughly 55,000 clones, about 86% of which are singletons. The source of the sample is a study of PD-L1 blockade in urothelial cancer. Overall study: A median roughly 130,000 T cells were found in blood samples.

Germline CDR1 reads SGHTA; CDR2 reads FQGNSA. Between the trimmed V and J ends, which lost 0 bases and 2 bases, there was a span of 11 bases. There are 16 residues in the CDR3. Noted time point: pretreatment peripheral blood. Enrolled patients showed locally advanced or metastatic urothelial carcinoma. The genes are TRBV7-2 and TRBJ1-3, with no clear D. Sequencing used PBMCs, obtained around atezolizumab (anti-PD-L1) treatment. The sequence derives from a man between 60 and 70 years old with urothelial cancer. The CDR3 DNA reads TGTGCCAGCAGCTTAGCCGCGACTATAGCTGGAAACACCATATATTTT. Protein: CASSLAATIAGNTIYF.